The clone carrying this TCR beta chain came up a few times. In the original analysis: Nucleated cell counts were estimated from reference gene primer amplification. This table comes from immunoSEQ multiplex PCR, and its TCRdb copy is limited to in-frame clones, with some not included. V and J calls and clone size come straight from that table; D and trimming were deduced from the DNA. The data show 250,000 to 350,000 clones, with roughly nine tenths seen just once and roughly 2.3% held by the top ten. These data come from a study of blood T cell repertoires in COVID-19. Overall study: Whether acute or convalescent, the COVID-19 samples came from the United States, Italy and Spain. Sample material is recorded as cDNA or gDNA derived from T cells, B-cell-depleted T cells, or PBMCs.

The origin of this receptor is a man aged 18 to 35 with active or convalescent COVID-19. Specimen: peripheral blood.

CDR3 loop: CASSLGQGQIDGYTF. In DNA, the CDR3 is TGTGCCAGCAGTTTAGGACAGGGCCAAATAGATGGCTACACCTTC. V gene TRBV28 combines with J gene TRBJ1-2; 8 bases agree with TRBD1. The germline CDR1 and CDR2 sequences are MDHEN and SYDVKM. The junction had 8 bases not matched to a gene; V was cut back by 2 bases and J by 6 bases. This CDR3 is 15 amino acids long.